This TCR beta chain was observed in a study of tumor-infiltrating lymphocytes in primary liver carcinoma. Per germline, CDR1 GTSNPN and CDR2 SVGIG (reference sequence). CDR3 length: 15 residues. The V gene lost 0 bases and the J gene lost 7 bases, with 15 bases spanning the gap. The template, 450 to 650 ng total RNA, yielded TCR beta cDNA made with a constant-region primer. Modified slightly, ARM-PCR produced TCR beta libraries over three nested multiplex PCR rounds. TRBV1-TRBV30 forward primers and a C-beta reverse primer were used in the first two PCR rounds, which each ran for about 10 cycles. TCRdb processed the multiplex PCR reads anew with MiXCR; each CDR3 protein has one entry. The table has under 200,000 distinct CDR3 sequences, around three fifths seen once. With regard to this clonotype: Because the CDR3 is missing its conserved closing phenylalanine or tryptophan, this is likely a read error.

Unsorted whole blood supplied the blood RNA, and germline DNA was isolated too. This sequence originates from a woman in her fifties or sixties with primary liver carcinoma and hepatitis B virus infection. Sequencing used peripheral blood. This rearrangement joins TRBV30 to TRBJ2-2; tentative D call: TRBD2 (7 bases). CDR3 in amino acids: CAWSVRRGAGGELFY. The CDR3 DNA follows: TGTGCCTGGAGTGTACGTCGGGGGGCGGGCGGGGAGCTGTTTTAT.